A single T cell receptor beta chain is shown here with its context. Its antigen is unknown. Qualities for individual bases were not recorded, and no much larger clone is one base off. TCRbeta CDR3 regions were amplified from genomic DNA by means of the immunoSEQ Assay, a bias-controlled multiplex PCR. As for how the authors treated the data: The number of nucleated cells in each sample was estimated from the amplification of reference gene primers within the assay. To quantify the absolute abundance of each unique TCRbeta CDR3 rearrangement, sequence reads were collapsed and filtered. For each sample, productive Simpson clonality was calculated by taking the square root of Simpson's diversity index across productive rearrangements. Sourced from immuneACCESS, this table was stored by TCRdb with only in-frame sequences that have V and J called. A share of the clones is absent; for the studies checked, an unresolved V gene accounts for under half, and the remainder has no known explanation. V and J calls plus clone size are reproduced from that table; the DNA served to infer D and trimming. The sample profile shows roughly 190,000 clones; less than 90% of them were found once. Clones ranked in the top ten supply around 19% of the sample.

The collaborating institutions used their own protocols to collect whole blood in K2EDTA tubes. For TCRbeta analysis, collaborator samples were shipped as frozen whole blood, as isolated PBMCs, or as DNA extracted from either sample type. V sheds 8 bases and J sheds 9 bases, leaving 17 bases between their ends. Counted from cysteine to phenylalanine, this CDR3 has 13 amino acids. Only the CDR3 DNA is retained, 39 bases long and in frame from the first base. The germline V gene sets CDR1 to MNHEY and CDR2 to SVGAGI. The data were taken from a study of blood T cell repertoires in COVID-19 (TCRdb year 2020). Regarding the study in general: Collaborator samples came from the United States, Italy and Spain and covered acute and convalescent phases of COVID-19. The material from the prospective study consisted of cDNA or gDNA derived from T cells, B-cell-depleted T cells, or PBMCs. Subjects who had been exposed to COVID-19, were actively infected with it, or had recovered from it provided the deeply sampled blood TCRbeta repertoires that made up the dataset. A freely available public database, intended as a resource for researchers studying the immune response to SARS-CoV-2, is where the repertoires were released. Samples came from the ongoing ImmuneRACE study (first 160 participants) plus 1,254 subjects from 6 global collaborators. A de-identified subject ID, COVID-19 status, age in years and sex were almost always included in the sample metadata. Where available, HLA class I and class II types were obtained from metadata supplied by the sample provider rather than from assay-based typing. General study outcomes and caveats: The quantity of clinical and demographic metadata differed by source and by participant and was supplied without curation.

Sequencing input: peripheral blood. The receptor chain draws on TRBV6-5 and TRBJ2-1; a tentative D call is TRBD2 (6 bases match). The receptor was derived from a human donor in a cohort sampled during active COVID-19. The CDR3 in this case is CASRTSINPEQFF. DNA sequence: TGTGCCAGCCGAACTAGCATCAATCCTGAGCAGTTCTTC.